This TCR beta chain was captured in a study of control samples from healthy donors and cancer patients. Sequenced by immunoSEQ multiplex PCR; TCRdb stores in-frame clones only, minus some. The sample lists approximately 130,000 clones, approximately 87% occurring once. There are 16 residues in the CDR3. Per germline, CDR1 MNHEY and CDR2 SVGAGI. Trimming left V 0 bases short and J 5 bases short, with 16 bases between. This TCR was sampled from a man aged 30 to 45 in good health. Input material: blood. The V gene is TRBV6-5, the J gene TRBJ1-2, with no clear D. CDR3 loop: CASSYSRMRVGYGYTF. CDR3 DNA: TGTGCCAGCAGTTACTCCCGCATGCGGGTAGGGTATGGCTACACCTTC.